Shown below are 30 T cell receptor beta chains from a single sample sequenced in a study of T-cell memory formation after mild COVID-19. TCRdb redid the calling of the 5' RACE reads with MiXCR, one entry per CDR3 protein. Among 200,000 to 250,000 distinct CDR3 sequences listed, 9.5% to 10% were seen once. Source material: PBMCs or a T cell subset sorted from them (not recorded which). The source of these receptors is a man younger than 30 who had mild COVID-19 (a few samples of this study predate the infection). Cell type and time point are not known.

The chain links TRBV3-1 to TRBJ1-2; TRBD1 agrees at 9 bases. Germline trimming cut 3 bases from V and 7 bases from J; bases unmatched to any gene: 6. The CDR3 has 14 residues. CDR1 and CDR2 (germline): LGHDT, YNNKEL (reference sequence). The CDR3 nucleotides read TGTGCCAGCAGCCAGGGACAGGGAGACGGTGGCTACACCTTC. It codes for CASSQGQGDGGYTF.

The chain joins TRBV12-3 or TRBV12-4 to TRBJ1-2; perhaps TRBD1 as D (6 bases). Trimming cost V 2 bases and J 5 bases, with 21 bases left between them. This CDR3 comprises 17 residues. The CDR3 nucleotides are TGTGCCAGCAGTTTAACGGGGGCGAGAAAGGTGAAGTATGGCTACACCTTC. Protein product: CASSLTGARKVKYGYTF.

J is TRBJ2-3 and V is TRBV11-2, with D possibly being TRBD2 (6 bases). CDR1 is SGHAT and CDR2 is FQNNGV in the germline V gene. V shed 11 bases and J shed 3 bases, with 9 bases lying between them. The CDR3 sequence is 11 residues long. CDR3 in DNA: TGTGCCGCCGCGGGGACAGATACGCAGTATTTT. Its protein is CAAAGTDTQYF.

This clonotype was counted only a few times. This chain links TRBV20-1 with TRBJ2-5; possible D gene TRBD2, 6 bases. Germline-derived CDR1 and CDR2 are DFQATT and SNEGSKA (reference sequence). Trimming left V 6 bases short and J 2 bases short, with 16 bases between. The length of the CDR3 is 14 residues. This chain's CDR3 is CSAPKTGRQETQYF. The CDR3 DNA follows: TGCAGTGCACCTAAGACCGGGAGACAAGAGACCCAGTACTTC.

This clonotype was seen a few times. This chain links TRBV5-1 with TRBJ2-1, with D unclear. In germline, CDR1 is SGHRS, CDR2 YFSETQ. V gave up 0 bases and J gave up 4 bases, with 8 bases separating them. The CDR3 runs 14 residues. The CDR3 reads CASSLELGYNEQFF. The CDR3 DNA follows: TGCGCCAGCAGCTTGGAATTAGGGTACAATGAGCAGTTCTTC.

J is TRBJ1-2 and V is TRBV3-1; D is unclear. The germline V and J ends were trimmed by 4 bases and 2 bases, with 11 bases remaining between them. CDR3 length: 14 residues. Germline CDR1 and CDR2: LGHDT and YNNKEL (reference sequence). The CDR3 DNA follows: TGTGCCAGCAGCCCCGACTGGACCAACTATGGCTACACCTTC. Translation: CASSPDWTNYGYTF.

The V and J genes are TRBV5-1 and TRBJ2-7; TRBD2 matches at 13 bases. After removal of 3 bases from V and 5 bases from J, the junction contained 2 bases not matched to a gene. CDR3 length: 14 amino acids. Germline values: CDR1 SGHRS, CDR2 YFSETQ. Here the CDR3 reads CASSWTSGGNEQYF. The CDR3 DNA is TGCGCCAGCAGCTGGACTAGCGGGGGAAACGAGCAGTACTTC.

V is TRBV12-3 or TRBV12-4 and J is TRBJ2-3; D is perhaps TRBD1 or TRBD2 (6 bases each). The V and J ends lost 6 bases and 6 bases respectively, with 16 bases between them. The CDR3 runs 14 residues. CDR3 amino acids: CASSPRGASDTQYF. The CDR3 region has the DNA TGTGCCAGCAGCCCTAGGGGGGCAAGTGATACGCAGTATTTT.

This chain uses TRBV7-2 with TRBJ1-2; D gene ambiguous. V shed 2 bases and J shed 7 bases, with 11 bases lying between them. In germline, CDR1 is SGHTA, CDR2 FQGNSA. CDR3 length: 13 amino acids. The CDR3 protein is CASSLMGLVGYTF. CDR3 DNA: TGTGCCAGCAGCTTAATGGGTCTTGTTGGCTACACCTTC.

In this sample, this clonotype turned up a few times. The chain links TRBV25-1 to TRBJ1-6; D may be TRBD1 (5 bases). The CDR3 consists of 16 residues. Deletions cut 0 bases from V and 2 bases from J, with 8 bases between. Germline CDR1 MGHDK, CDR2 SYGVNS. This chain's CDR3 is CASSEYRATYNSPLHF. In DNA, the CDR3 is TGTGCCAGCAGTGAATACAGGGCTACCTATAATTCACCCCTCCACTTT.

This clonotype was observed many times. The chain carries TRBV5-1 and TRBJ2-1; maybe TRBD2 (5 bases). CDR3 length: 17 residues. With 1 base removed from V and 0 bases from J, the gap between germline ends came to 14 bases. Germline V CDR1 and CDR2: SGHRS, YFSETQ. The CDR3 loop reads CASSLLLRTLSYNEQFF. For the CDR3, the DNA is TGCGCCAGCAGCTTGTTACTACGGACTCTCTCCTACAATGAGCAGTTCTTC. The complete variable domain, with remaining parts taken from reference TRBV5-1 and TRBJ2-1, reads KAGVTQTPRYLIKTRGQQVTLSCSPISGHRSVSWYQQTPGQGLQFLFEYFSETQRNKGNFPGRFSGRQFSNSRSEMNVSTLELGDSALYLCASSLLLRTLSYNEQFFGPGTRLTVL.

The chain is built from TRBV7-2 and TRBJ2-1; 12 bases agree with TRBD2. This CDR3 has 18 residues. V lost 5 bases, J lost 8 bases, and 16 bases stayed unmatched. Germline V CDR1 and CDR2: SGHTA, FQGNSA. CDR3 DNA sequence: TGTGCCAGCAGCGTGCGGACTAGCGGGGCCCTGGATGCGTATGAGCAGTTCTTC. As protein: CASSVRTSGALDAYEQFF.

In its sample, this clonotype was seen a few times. The chain uses TRBV20-1 and TRBJ2-7; 8 nucleotides align to TRBD2. The V gene end was trimmed by 5 bases and the J gene end by 0 bases; junction bases not matched to a gene: 6. The CDR3 is 14 amino acids. Germline V lookup: CDR1 DFQATT, CDR2 SNEGSKA (reference sequence). CDR3 bases: TGCAGTGCTCCCCTGCGGGGGGACTCCTACGAGCAGTACTTC. Translation gives CSAPLRGDSYEQYF.

This clonotype appeared many times. The chain couples TRBV4-3 to TRBJ2-7, with D hard to call. CDR1 is LGHNA and CDR2 is YSLEER in the germline V gene. This CDR3 spans 14 amino acids. The germline V and J ends were trimmed by 1 base and 0 bases, with 7 bases remaining between them. CDR3 sequence reads: CASSQGLGSYEQYV. CDR3 nucleotide sequence: TGCGCCAGCAGCCAAGGGTTGGGCTCCTACGAGCAGTACGTC.

The rearrangement uses TRBV7-7 and TRBJ2-2; the match to TRBD2 covers 13 bases. CDR1 SSHAT and CDR2 FNYEAQ come from the germline V gene (reference sequence). The length of the CDR3 is 21 residues. V lost 1 base and J lost 0; bases outside the gene matches: 11. This CDR3 reads CASSLVSRLAGGRTNTGELFF. The CDR3 DNA is TGTGCCAGCAGCTTAGTTTCACGACTAGCGGGGGGACGAACGAACACCGGGGAGCTGTTTTTT.

This chain joins TRBV20-1 and TRBJ2-5; 10 bases agree with TRBD2. The V gene's germline CDR1 is DFQATT and CDR2 SNEGSKA (reference sequence). The J segment lost 4 bases and the V segment lost 3 bases, leaving 8 bases of the junction unmatched. There are 15 residues in the CDR3. CDR3 DNA: TGCAGTGCTAGTATCAGCGGGGGGGCCGTAGAGACCCAGTACTTC. This encodes CSASISGGAVETQYF.

This clonotype was observed many times. The chain is built from TRBV7-9 and TRBJ1-6; possibly TRBD1 for D (5 bases). Trimming pared 3 bases from V and 10 bases from J, leaving 13 bases between. There are 14 residues in the CDR3. CDR1 SEHNR and CDR2 FQNEAQ come from the germline V gene (reference sequence). CDR3 residues: CASSFSGGGSPLHF. For the CDR3, the DNA is TGTGCCAGCAGCTTCTCTGGGGGAGGCTCACCCCTCCACTTT.

This clonotype was detected a few times. The rearrangement links TRBV4-1 to TRBJ2-2; 8 bases line up with TRBD1. CDR1 is MGHRA, CDR2 YSYEKL, per germline. Germline trimming cut 4 bases from V and 2 bases from J; bases unmatched to any gene: 12. The CDR3 loop spans 18 amino acids. In DNA form, the CDR3 reads TGCGCCAGCAGCCCGTATAGAATTGGGACAGGAAACACCGGGGAGCTGTTTTTT. This encodes CASSPYRIGTGNTGELFF.

The rearrangement uses TRBV11-2 and TRBJ2-6; no clear D. There are 17 residues in the CDR3. Trimming stripped 5 bases from V and 0 bases from J, with 14 bases between. CDR1 is SGHAT, CDR2 FQNNGV, per germline. The CDR3, as DNA: TGTGCCAGCAGCCAAGGGCACACGGGCTCTGGGGCCAACGTCCTGACTTTC. Protein product: CASSQGHTGSGANVLTF.

This clonotype was detected many times. The chain carries TRBV7-2 and TRBJ2-4; D unclear. Germline lookup yields CDR1 SGHTA and CDR2 FQGNSA. The CDR3 spans 13 residues. Trimming cost V 3 bases and J 0 bases, with 3 bases left between them. In DNA form, the CDR3 reads TGTGCCAGCAGCTTCGAAGCCAAAAACATTCAGTACTTC. It yields the protein CASSFEAKNIQYF.

This clonotype has a handful of counts. The chain carries TRBV5-1 and TRBJ2-1; D gene ambiguous. Trimming took 2 bases from V and 8 from J, leaving 8 bases between them. The length of the CDR3 is 12 residues. Germline V gives CDR1 SGHRS, CDR2 YFSETQ. As DNA, the CDR3 is TGCGCCAGCAGCTTTGGATGGGATGAGCAGTTCTTC. The encoded protein is CASSFGWDEQFF.

The chain employs TRBV9 and TRBJ1-6; no firm D call. The germline V gene encodes CDR1 SGDLS and CDR2 YYNGEE. Trimming left V 6 bases short and J 2 bases short, with 15 bases between. This CDR3 region has 16 residues. The CDR3, as DNA: TGTGCCAGCACCGCGGGGTGGACTCCCTATAATTCACCCCTCCACTTT. Encoded protein: CASTAGWTPYNSPLHF.

The V call is TRBV7-9, the J call TRBJ2-1; 7 nucleotides match TRBD1. Trimming at V came to 4 bases and at J to 9 bases, leaving 12 bases not matched to a gene. This CDR3 has 15 residues. The germline gives CDR1 SEHNR, CDR2 FQNEAQ (reference sequence). Here the CDR3 reads CASSSLAGTVSEQFF. The CDR3 nucleotides read TGTGCCAGCAGCTCCTTAGCCGGGACAGTATCTGAGCAGTTCTTC. The variable domain in full, completed from reference TRBV7-9 and TRBJ2-1, reads DTGVSQNPRHKITKRGQNVTFRCDPISEHNRLYWYRQTLGQGPEFLTYFQNEAQLEKSRLLSDRFSAERPKGSFSTLEIQRTEQGDSAMYLCASSSLAGTVSEQFFGPGTRLTVL.

This chain links TRBV2 with TRBJ2-4; 7 nucleotides line up with TRBD2. Looked up from germline, CDR1 is SNHLY and CDR2 is FYNNEI. The CDR3 contains 19 residues. After removal of 3 bases from V and 0 bases from J, the junction contained 14 bases not matched to a gene. The CDR3 DNA sequence: TGTGCCAGCAGTGAGGTTTGGTGGGGAGGGACCCTAGCCAAAAACATTCAGTACTTC. It encodes CASSEVWWGGTLAKNIQYF.

V usage is TRBV7-2 and J usage is TRBJ1-2; 8 positions agree with TRBD1. Per the germline V gene, CDR1 is SGHTA and CDR2 is FQGNSA. Trimming cost V 5 bases and J 5 bases; bases outside gene matches: 4. This CDR3 is 13 amino acids long. This chain's CDR3 is CASSGDRRYGYTF. The CDR3 DNA follows: TGTGCCAGCAGCGGGGACAGGCGGTATGGCTACACCTTC.

The J gene is TRBJ1-1, the V gene TRBV4-3; no reliable D call. Per the germline V gene, CDR1 is LGHNA and CDR2 is YSLEER. This CDR3 spans 16 amino acids. Trimming stripped 0 bases from V and 1 base from J, with 12 bases between. The CDR3 here is CASSQDKSRRNTEAFF. In DNA, the CDR3 is TGCGCCAGCAGCCAAGATAAATCTCGGAGGAACACTGAAGCTTTCTTT.

This clonotype was seen at least ten times. The CDR3 reads CASSFSAGYTF. The CDR3 nucleotides read TGTGCCAGCAGTTTTTCGGCGGGCTACACCTTC. The chain couples TRBV12-3 or TRBV12-4 to TRBJ1-2; D gene unclear. The CDR3 sequence is 11 residues long. Trimming pared 3 bases from V and 8 bases from J, leaving 7 bases between.

The sample holds a few counts of this clonotype. V and J are TRBV29-1 and TRBJ2-3; 7 bases agree with TRBD2. J gave up 4 bases and V 5 bases, and 9 bases lay outside the gene matches. Germline CDR1 SQVTM, CDR2 ANQGSEA. The CDR3 is 14 residues long. The CDR3 region has the DNA TGCAGCGTTTCCGTAGCGGGCGGCGCAGATACGCAGTATTTT. It translates to CSVSVAGGADTQYF.

This clonotype was observed many times. This chain joins TRBV18 and TRBJ2-3; D gene unclear. The CDR3 has 11 residues. Trimming took off 8 bases at V and 6 bases at J, with 9 bases between the two ends. Germline CDR1 is KGHSH and CDR2 is LQKENI. CDR3 in DNA: TGTGCCAGCAGCCCGCGGGATACGCAGTATTTT. Protein product: CASSPRDTQYF.

The chain carries TRBV12-3 or TRBV12-4 and TRBJ2-1; D is perhaps TRBD2 (5 bases). V was clipped by 5 bases and J by 2 bases, with 13 bases between them. This CDR3 comprises 15 residues. The CDR3 DNA is TGTGCCAGCAGTCAGACCCGACTACCCTACAATGAGCAGTTCTTC. Translation gives CASSQTRLPYNEQFF.